Listed below are T cell receptor beta chains from one sample, sequenced in a study of CD8+CD57+ T cells in acquired aplastic anemia. TCRdb recomputed calls from the reads with MiXCR, one row per CDR3 protein. This sample has some 190,000 distinct CDR3 sequences, with 50% to 55% found just once. Sequenced input: sorted CD4+, CD8+, or CD8+CD57+ T cells (not recorded which) from PBMCs. All receptors come from a human donor in good health, serving as a control. CDR3s include the opening cysteine and the closing phenylalanine or tryptophan. Fields, in order: clone size, J gene, D gene, V gene, CDR3 DNA, CDR3 protein. A D gene is named only where the DNA matches it firmly. Clone sizes are given selectively: once, few, many, or a class where the clone is expanded.

clone size: many; J gene: TRBJ2-3; D gene: -; V gene: TRBV20-1; CDR3 DNA: TGCAGTGCTAGAGGAGTCACAGATACGCAGTATTTT; CDR3 protein: CSARGVTDTQYF
clone size: -; J gene: TRBJ2-7; D gene: -; V gene: TRBV7-6; CDR3 DNA: TGTGCCAGCAGCTTAGTTGGTCAGGACCCCTACGAGCAGTACTTC; CDR3 protein: CASSLVGQDPYEQYF
clone size: many; J gene: TRBJ2-4; D gene: -; V gene: TRBV20-1; CDR3 DNA: TGCAGTGCTAGGAGAGGACCGCAAAGGCTAGCCAAAAACATTCAGTACTTC; CDR3 protein: CSARRGPQRLAKNIQYF
clone size: many; J gene: TRBJ2-1; D gene: -; V gene: TRBV7-2; CDR3 DNA: TGTGCCAGCAGCACCCTGGGGGGCGAGTACAATGAGCAGTTCTTC; CDR3 protein: CASSTLGGEYNEQFF
clone size: few; J gene: TRBJ2-3; D gene: -; V gene: TRBV4-1; CDR3 DNA: TGCGCCAGCAGCCAGGCCCCCGGGTTCACAGATACGCAGTATTTT; CDR3 protein: CASSQAPGFTDTQYF
clone size: -; J gene: TRBJ1-2; D gene: -; V gene: TRBV5-1; CDR3 DNA: TGCGCCAGCAGCTTGTCGGTATCAGGGGCTGGCGGCTACACCTTC; CDR3 protein: CASSLSVSGAGGYTF
clone size: many; J gene: TRBJ1-1; D gene: -; V gene: TRBV7-3; CDR3 DNA: TGTGCCAGCAGCTTCGCAGGGCACACTGAAGCTTTCTTT; CDR3 protein: CASSFAGHTEAFF
clone size: -; J gene: TRBJ2-7; D gene: TRBD2; V gene: TRBV20-1; CDR3 DNA: TGCAGTGCTCCGAGGGGAGGGGCCCAAACCTACGAGCAGTACTTC; CDR3 protein: CSAPRGGAQTYEQYF
clone size: -; J gene: TRBJ2-3; D gene: TRBD2; V gene: TRBV10-2; CDR3 DNA: TGCGCCAGCAGTGAGAGCGGGACCGCGGATACGCAGTATTTT; CDR3 protein: CASSESGTADTQYF
clone size: -; J gene: TRBJ2-5; D gene: -; V gene: TRBV7-2; CDR3 DNA: TGTGCCAGCACCCCTTCACTCGGTTTGTGGTACTTC; CDR3 protein: CASTPSLGLWYF
clone size: -; J gene: TRBJ1-2; D gene: -; V gene: TRBV29-1; CDR3 DNA: TGCAGCGCCGGCGAGGCCGACAACTATGGCTACACCTTC; CDR3 protein: CSAGEADNYGYTF
clone size: many; J gene: TRBJ2-5; D gene: -; V gene: TRBV20-1; CDR3 DNA: TGCAGTGCTAGTGCACTAGCCGGAGAGACCCAGTACTTC; CDR3 protein: CSASALAGETQYF
clone size: many; J gene: TRBJ2-3; D gene: -; V gene: TRBV2; CDR3 DNA: TGTGCCAGCAAGGAGGGGTCCCCCACAGATACGCAGTATTTT; CDR3 protein: CASKEGSPTDTQYF
clone size: many; J gene: TRBJ2-7; D gene: -; V gene: TRBV28; CDR3 DNA: TGTGCCAGCAGTTCTCCCCTCAACTACGACGAGCAGTACTTC; CDR3 protein: CASSSPLNYDEQYF
clone size: -; J gene: TRBJ2-6; D gene: TRBD1; V gene: TRBV4-3; CDR3 DNA: TGCGCCAGCAGCCACCAGGACGACAGGGTGAGCGTCCTGACTTTC; CDR3 protein: CASSHQDDRVSVLTF
clone size: once; J gene: TRBJ2-3; D gene: TRBD2; V gene: TRBV11-3; CDR3 DNA: TGTGCCAGCAGCCACGGACTAGTTGATACGCAGTATTTT; CDR3 protein: CASSHGLVDTQYF
clone size: -; J gene: TRBJ2-6; D gene: -; V gene: TRBV5-1; CDR3 DNA: TGCGCCAGCAGACCCCACCCCACCCTAGCCTACGTCCTGACTTTC; CDR3 protein: CASRPHPTLAYVLTF
clone size: many; J gene: TRBJ2-2; D gene: -; V gene: TRBV4-3; CDR3 DNA: TGCGCCAGCAGCCAAGAACTGCACACCGGGGAGCTGTTTTTT; CDR3 protein: CASSQELHTGELFF
clone size: -; J gene: TRBJ1-5; D gene: -; V gene: TRBV12-3/TRBV12-4; CDR3 DNA: TGTGCCAGCAGAAGGGGGGGGACGGGCAATCAGCCCCAGCATTTT; CDR3 protein: CASRRGGTGNQPQHF
clone size: -; J gene: TRBJ1-6; D gene: -; V gene: TRBV15; CDR3 DNA: TGTGCCACCAGCAGAGAACGGCAGGGGTCACCCCTCCACTTT; CDR3 protein: CATSRERQGSPLHF
clone size: -; J gene: TRBJ2-3; D gene: TRBD2; V gene: TRBV6-5; CDR3 DNA: TGTGCCAGCAGTTACTCCGTGACTAGCGGGAGAAGAGGAGATACGCAGTATTTT; CDR3 protein: CASSYSVTSGRRGDTQYF
clone size: -; J gene: TRBJ2-1; D gene: TRBD1; V gene: TRBV7-9; CDR3 DNA: TGTGCCAGCAGCCTCCCATGGACAGGGAGCTTCTACAATGAGCAGTTCTTC; CDR3 protein: CASSLPWTGSFYNEQFF
clone size: -; J gene: TRBJ2-3; D gene: -; V gene: TRBV5-1; CDR3 DNA: TGCGCCAGCAGCTTGACCCCCCCTAGGACAGATACGCAGTATTTT; CDR3 protein: CASSLTPPRTDTQYF
clone size: many; J gene: TRBJ2-1; D gene: TRBD2; V gene: TRBV20-1; CDR3 DNA: TGCAGTGCTAGGGCGGCAGCGGGGTTATACAATGAGCAGTTCTTC; CDR3 protein: CSARAAAGLYNEQFF
clone size: -; J gene: TRBJ2-3; D gene: TRBD2; V gene: TRBV4-1; CDR3 DNA: TGTGCCAGCAGCCAAGAGTTGAGCGGGGCATCAGATACGCAGTATTTT; CDR3 protein: CASSQELSGASDTQYF
clone size: many; J gene: TRBJ1-6; D gene: -; V gene: TRBV6-4; CDR3 DNA: TGTGCCAGCAGTGAGAGGTATTATAATTCACCCCTCCACTTT; CDR3 protein: CASSERYYNSPLHF
clone size: many; J gene: TRBJ1-2; D gene: -; V gene: TRBV5-1; CDR3 DNA: TGCGCCAGCAGCTTGCTATTGGGGGGAACCAATGGCTACACCTTC; CDR3 protein: CASSLLLGGTNGYTF
clone size: once; J gene: TRBJ2-7; D gene: -; V gene: TRBV7-2; CDR3 DNA: TGTGCCAGCAGCTTCCCGGCGGGGCAGTACTTC; CDR3 protein: CASSFPAGQYF
clone size: few; J gene: TRBJ2-7; D gene: -; V gene: TRBV7-9; CDR3 DNA: TGTGCCAGCAGCTTAGTGGCCGCCGAGCAGTACTTC; CDR3 protein: CASSLVAAEQYF
clone size: many; J gene: TRBJ1-6; D gene: TRBD1; V gene: TRBV19; CDR3 DNA: TGTGCCAGTAGTATATCGCCGGGACAGGGGACACCCCTCCACTTT; CDR3 protein: CASSISPGQGTPLHF
clone size: -; J gene: TRBJ2-7; D gene: TRBD2; V gene: TRBV20-1; CDR3 DNA: TGCAGTGGTCTACTAGCGGGGGGCCTCCAAGAGCAGTACTTC; CDR3 protein: CSGLLAGGLQEQYF
clone size: many; J gene: TRBJ1-3; D gene: -; V gene: TRBV5-1; CDR3 DNA: TGCGCCAGCAGCTCCACAGGATTTGGAAACACCATATATTTT; CDR3 protein: CASSSTGFGNTIYF
clone size: few; J gene: TRBJ1-6; D gene: -; V gene: TRBV2; CDR3 DNA: TGTGCCAGCAGCGGCCTCAGATCACCCCTCCACTTT; CDR3 protein: CASSGLRSPLHF
clone size: -; J gene: TRBJ2-7; D gene: -; V gene: TRBV29-1; CDR3 DNA: TGCAGCGTTGAAGACGCCAGGGAAGGGGTGGAATACGAGCAGTACTTC; CDR3 protein: CSVEDAREGVEYEQYF
clone size: -; J gene: TRBJ2-1; D gene: TRBD1; V gene: TRBV7-2; CDR3 DNA: TGTGCCAGCAGCCGCGACAGGGGCAATGAGCAGTTCTTC; CDR3 protein: CASSRDRGNEQFF
clone size: few; J gene: TRBJ1-5; D gene: TRBD1; V gene: TRBV10-3; CDR3 DNA: TGTGCCATCAGTGAGTCGACAGGGCATCAGCCCCAGCATTTT; CDR3 protein: CAISESTGHQPQHF
clone size: many; J gene: TRBJ1-5; D gene: TRBD1; V gene: TRBV6-5; CDR3 DNA: TGTGCCAGCAGCCGACAGGGGATAAGGCAGCCCCAGCATTTT; CDR3 protein: CASSRQGIRQPQHF
clone size: -; J gene: TRBJ1-2; D gene: -; V gene: TRBV29-1; CDR3 DNA: TGCAGCGTTGAAGATCCCCCTGGACGTGGCTACACCTTC; CDR3 protein: CSVEDPPGRGYTF
clone size: many; J gene: TRBJ1-3; D gene: -; V gene: TRBV7-2; CDR3 DNA: TGTGCCAGCAGCCGGGCCGGCTCTGGAAACACCATATATTTT; CDR3 protein: CASSRAGSGNTIYF
clone size: -; J gene: TRBJ2-7; D gene: -; V gene: TRBV7-8; CDR3 DNA: TGTGCCAGCAGCTTAGCTACTCAGACCTACGAGCAGTACTTC; CDR3 protein: CASSLATQTYEQYF
clone size: many; J gene: TRBJ1-3; D gene: -; V gene: TRBV20-1; CDR3 DNA: TGCAGTGCTAGACGGGGGGCTGGAAACACCATATATTTT; CDR3 protein: CSARRGAGNTIYF
clone size: many; J gene: TRBJ1-2; D gene: -; V gene: TRBV9; CDR3 DNA: TGTGCCAGCAGCGTAGCTGAGGGTAACTATGGCTACACCTTC; CDR3 protein: CASSVAEGNYGYTF
clone size: -; J gene: TRBJ1-4; D gene: -; V gene: TRBV15; CDR3 DNA: TGTGCCACCAGCAGAGTTGGGCAAACTCGAACCGAAAAACTGTTTTTT; CDR3 protein: CATSRVGQTRTEKLFF
clone size: once; J gene: TRBJ2-3; D gene: -; V gene: TRBV2; CDR3 DNA: TGTGCCAGCAGTCCCGAGATAGATCGGGATACGCAGTATTTT; CDR3 protein: CASSPEIDRDTQYF
clone size: -; J gene: TRBJ1-6; D gene: TRBD1; V gene: TRBV7-9; CDR3 DNA: TGTGCCAGCAGCTCGTCGACAGGGGCGGCCTATAATTCACCCCTCCACTTT; CDR3 protein: CASSSSTGAAYNSPLHF
clone size: many; J gene: TRBJ1-6; D gene: TRBD1; V gene: TRBV5-1; CDR3 DNA: TGCGCCAGCAGCTTCGACAGGGGGCAAGGTAATTCACCCCTCCACTTT; CDR3 protein: CASSFDRGQGNSPLHF
clone size: -; J gene: TRBJ1-2; D gene: -; V gene: TRBV25-1; CDR3 DNA: TGTGCCAGCAGTGAATTGACAGGAAACTATGGCTACACCTTC; CDR3 protein: CASSELTGNYGYTF
clone size: -; J gene: TRBJ1-6; D gene: -; V gene: TRBV5-4; CDR3 DNA: TGTGCCAGCAGCCTCCGACCCGGGGGCACCGCCGCTAATTCACCCCTCCACTTT; CDR3 protein: CASSLRPGGTAANSPLHF
clone size: many; J gene: TRBJ2-2; D gene: TRBD1; V gene: TRBV15; CDR3 DNA: TGTGCCACCAGCAGTCCCGGGACAGGGGGTACCGGGGAGCTGTTTTTT; CDR3 protein: CATSSPGTGGTGELFF
clone size: many; J gene: TRBJ2-7; D gene: -; V gene: TRBV4-3; CDR3 DNA: TGCGCCAGCAGCCAAGAGTTAGGGACCTACGAGCAGTACTTC; CDR3 protein: CASSQELGTYEQYF
clone size: -; J gene: TRBJ1-2; D gene: -; V gene: TRBV25-1; CDR3 DNA: TGTGCCAGCAGCACCCAAACTCTCATGGGCGGCTACACCTTC; CDR3 protein: CASSTQTLMGGYTF
clone size: -; J gene: TRBJ1-6; D gene: -; V gene: TRBV25-1; CDR3 DNA: TGTGCCAGCAGTGACAGGAGACGCTATAATTCACCCCTCCACTTT; CDR3 protein: CASSDRRRYNSPLHF
clone size: many; J gene: TRBJ1-1; D gene: -; V gene: TRBV7-9; CDR3 DNA: TGTGCCAGCAGCGCCCAACAGGGGAACACTGAAGCTTTCTTT; CDR3 protein: CASSAQQGNTEAFF
clone size: -; J gene: TRBJ2-7; D gene: -; V gene: TRBV10-3; CDR3 DNA: TGTGCCATCAGTGAGTCCACGGGTTCCTACGAGCAGTACTTC; CDR3 protein: CAISESTGSYEQYF
clone size: -; J gene: TRBJ2-7; D gene: -; V gene: TRBV29-1; CDR3 DNA: TGCAGCGTTGCGAAGGGCGTCGAGCAGCACTTC; CDR3 protein: CSVAKGVEQHF
clone size: -; J gene: TRBJ2-7; D gene: TRBD1; V gene: TRBV20-1; CDR3 DNA: TGCAGTGCTAGTGGGGGGACAGGGGTCTCCTACGAGCAGTACTTC; CDR3 protein: CSASGGTGVSYEQYF
clone size: -; J gene: TRBJ2-7; D gene: -; V gene: TRBV20-1; CDR3 DNA: TGCAGTGCTAGAGATCTCGGCAGGGTATACGAGCAGTACTTC; CDR3 protein: CSARDLGRVYEQYF